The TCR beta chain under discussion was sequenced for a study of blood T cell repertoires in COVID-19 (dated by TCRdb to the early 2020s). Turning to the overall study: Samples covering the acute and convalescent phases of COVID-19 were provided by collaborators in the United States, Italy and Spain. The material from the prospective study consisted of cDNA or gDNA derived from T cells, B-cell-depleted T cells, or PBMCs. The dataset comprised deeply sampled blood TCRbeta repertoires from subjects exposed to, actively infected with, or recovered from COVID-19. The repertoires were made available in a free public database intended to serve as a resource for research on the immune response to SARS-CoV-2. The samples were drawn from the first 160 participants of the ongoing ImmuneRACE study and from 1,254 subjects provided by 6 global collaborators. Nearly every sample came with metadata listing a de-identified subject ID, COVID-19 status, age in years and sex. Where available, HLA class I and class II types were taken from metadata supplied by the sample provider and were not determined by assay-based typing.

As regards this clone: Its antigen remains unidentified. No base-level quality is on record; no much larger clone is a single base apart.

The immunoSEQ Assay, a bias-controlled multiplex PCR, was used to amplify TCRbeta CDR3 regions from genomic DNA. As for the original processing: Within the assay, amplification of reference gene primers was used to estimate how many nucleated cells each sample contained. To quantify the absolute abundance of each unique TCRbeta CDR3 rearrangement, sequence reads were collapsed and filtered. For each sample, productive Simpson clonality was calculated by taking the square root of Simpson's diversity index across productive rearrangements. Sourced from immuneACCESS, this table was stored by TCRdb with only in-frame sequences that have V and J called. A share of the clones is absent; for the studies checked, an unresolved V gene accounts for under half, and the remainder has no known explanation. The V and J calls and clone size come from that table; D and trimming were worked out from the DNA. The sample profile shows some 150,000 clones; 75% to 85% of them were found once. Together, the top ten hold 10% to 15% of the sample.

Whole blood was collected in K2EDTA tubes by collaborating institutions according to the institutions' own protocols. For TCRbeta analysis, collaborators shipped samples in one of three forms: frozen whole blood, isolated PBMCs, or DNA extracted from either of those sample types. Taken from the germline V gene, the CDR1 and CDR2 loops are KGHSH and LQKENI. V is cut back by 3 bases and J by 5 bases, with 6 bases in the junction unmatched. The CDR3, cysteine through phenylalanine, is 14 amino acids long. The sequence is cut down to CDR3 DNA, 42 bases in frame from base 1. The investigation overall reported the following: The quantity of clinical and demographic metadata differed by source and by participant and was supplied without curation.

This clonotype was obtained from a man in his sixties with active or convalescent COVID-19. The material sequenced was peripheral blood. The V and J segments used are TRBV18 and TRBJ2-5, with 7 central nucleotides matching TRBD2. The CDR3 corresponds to CASSPTSTVETQYF. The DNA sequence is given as TGTGCCAGCTCACCGACTAGCACCGTGGAGACCCAGTACTTC.